This paragraph reports one T cell receptor (beta chain). The antigen is unknown. The data stem from a study of Ad26.COV2.S vaccination and SARS-CoV-2 variants. Whole-study results and caveats: Vaccine recipients posted higher spike-specific TCR breadth than their placebo counterparts.

V gave up 6 bases and J gave up 12 bases, with 27 bases separating them. In germline, CDR1 is SQVTM, CDR2 ANQGSEA. The CDR3 covers 15 residues. Libraries were prepared by immunoSEQ multiplex PCR; TCRdb keeps only in-frame clonotypes and omits some of them. The sample contains roughly 380,000 clones, around nine tenths of which appear only once. Noted treatment: roughly 20 received Ad26.COV2.S at low or high dose, single or two shots; about 5 received placebo; per-sample allocation not given. Specimen acquisition occurred on day 63 following the initial vaccine or placebo injection. The V gene is TRBV29-1, the J gene TRBJ2-1; D not resolved. The sample in question was peripheral blood, obtained in a trial of Ad26.COV2.S vaccine versus placebo. This sequence was found in a person between 18 and 59 years old who received the Ad26.COV2.S COVID-19 vaccine or a placebo. This CDR3 reads CSVIHGAAITMMQFF. For the CDR3, the DNA is TGCAGCGTCATTCATGGTGCAGCAATTACAATGATGCAGTTCTTC.